The source of this T cell receptor beta chain is a study of cytomegalovirus exposure and HLA in healthy donors. Study as a whole: Early release data held around 82 million unique TCRs from HLA-typed donors.

Unrecorded immune exposures were likely, despite nominal health at sampling. From germline, CDR1 is LNHDA and CDR2 SQIVND (reference sequence). Trimming stripped 6 bases from V and 2 bases from J, with 16 bases between. This CDR3 contains 15 residues. The PCR used 60 Vbeta and 13 Jbeta primers. This table comes from immunoSEQ multiplex PCR, and its TCRdb copy is limited to in-frame clones, with some not included. The table lists around 150,000 clones, around three quarters of them singletons. This TCR derives from a man younger than 40 in good health. This rearrangement joins TRBV19 to TRBJ1-2, with a possible D match to TRBD1 (5 bases). The sample consisted of PBMCs. The CDR3 nucleotides read TGTGCCAGTAGAAGACCTCAGGGTCGAAACTATGGCTACACCTTC. The encoded protein is CASRRPQGRNYGYTF.